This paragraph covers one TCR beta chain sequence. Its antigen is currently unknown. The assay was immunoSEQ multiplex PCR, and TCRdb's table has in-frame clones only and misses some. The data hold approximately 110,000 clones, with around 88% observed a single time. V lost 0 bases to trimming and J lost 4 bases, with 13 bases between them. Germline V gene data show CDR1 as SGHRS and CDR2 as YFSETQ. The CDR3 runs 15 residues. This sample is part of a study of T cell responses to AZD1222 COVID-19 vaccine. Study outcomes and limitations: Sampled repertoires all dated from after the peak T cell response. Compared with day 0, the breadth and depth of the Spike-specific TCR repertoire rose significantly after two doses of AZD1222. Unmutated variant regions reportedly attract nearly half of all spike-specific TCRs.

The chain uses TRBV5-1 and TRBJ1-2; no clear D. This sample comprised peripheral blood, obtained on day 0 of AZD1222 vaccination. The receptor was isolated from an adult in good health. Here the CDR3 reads CASSLGSQAPYGYTF. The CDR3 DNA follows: TGCGCCAGCAGCTTGGGCAGCCAAGCCCCCTATGGCTACACCTTC.